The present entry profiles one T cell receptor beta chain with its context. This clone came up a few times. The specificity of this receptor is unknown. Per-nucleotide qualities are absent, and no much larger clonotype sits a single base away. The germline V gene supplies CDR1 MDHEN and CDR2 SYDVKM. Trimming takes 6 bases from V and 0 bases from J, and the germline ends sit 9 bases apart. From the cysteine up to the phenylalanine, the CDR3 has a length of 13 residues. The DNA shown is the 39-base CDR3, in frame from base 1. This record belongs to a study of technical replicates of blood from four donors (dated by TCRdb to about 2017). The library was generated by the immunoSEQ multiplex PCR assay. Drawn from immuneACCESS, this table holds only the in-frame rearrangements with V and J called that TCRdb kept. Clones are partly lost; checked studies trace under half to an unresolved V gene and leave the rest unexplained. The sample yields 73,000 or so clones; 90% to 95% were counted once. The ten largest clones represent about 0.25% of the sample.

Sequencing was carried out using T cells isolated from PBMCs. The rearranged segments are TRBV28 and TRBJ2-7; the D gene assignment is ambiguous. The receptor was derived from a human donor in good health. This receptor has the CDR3 CASSRRSSYEQYF. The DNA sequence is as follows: TGTGCCAGCAGCCGGCGGAGCTCCTACGAGCAGTACTTC. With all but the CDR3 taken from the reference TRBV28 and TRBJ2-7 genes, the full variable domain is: DVKVTQSSRYLVKRTGEKVFLECVQDMDHENMFWYRQDPGLGLRLIYFSYDVKMKEKGDIPEGYSVSREKKERFSLILESASTNQTSMYLCASSRRSSYEQYFGPGTRLTVT.